The rows below give T cell receptor beta chains drawn from one sample of a study of blood T cell repertoires in COVID-19. Method: immunoSEQ multiplex PCR; TCRdb's copy keeps in-frame clones and lacks some. Counted here are roughly 100,000 clones, approximately 81% occurring once; the ten biggest clones make up around a quarter. Sequencing was carried out using peripheral blood. These receptors all come from an elderly man with active or convalescent COVID-19. Each CDR3 is given with its conserved first and last residue. Each record gives: D gene, clone size, J gene, V gene, CDR3 protein, CDR3 DNA. The D gene is left open where the match is weak. Size values are once, few and many counts, or a class for expanded clones, and some rows have none.

D: TRBD1; size: NA; J: TRBJ1-5; V: TRBV6-5; CDR3: CASILQGAQGQPQHF; DNA: TGTGCCAGCATTCTACAGGGGGCTCAGGGACAGCCCCAGCATTTT
D: NA; size: NA; J: TRBJ1-6; V: TRBV19; CDR3: CASSEQGTNSPLHF; DNA: TGTGCCAGTAGTGAACAGGGAACCAATTCACCCCTCCACTTT
D: NA; size: medium-sized; J: TRBJ1-1; V: TRBV5-6; CDR3: CASTYWGAEAFF; DNA: TGTGCCAGCACCTATTGGGGAGCTGAAGCTTTCTTT
D: TRBD2; size: NA; J: TRBJ2-1; V: TRBV4-3; CDR3: CASSRKLGLGSYNEQFF; DNA: TGCGCCAGCAGCCGCAAGCTGGGACTAGGGTCCTACAATGAGCAGTTCTTC
D: NA; size: NA; J: TRBJ1-6; V: TRBV4-3; CDR3: CASSQGRNYNSPLHF; DNA: TGCGCCAGCAGCCAGGGGAGGAATTATAATTCACCCCTCCACTTT
D: NA; size: few; J: TRBJ2-2; V: TRBV6-5; CDR3: CASSYSPGSGAGELFF; DNA: TGTGCCAGCAGTTACTCTCCAGGGTCGGGTGCCGGGGAGCTGTTTTTT
D: TRBD2; size: NA; J: TRBJ2-5; V: TRBV30; CDR3: CAWSPGGGEETQYF; DNA: TGTGCCTGGAGTCCGGGCGGGGGGGAAGAGACCCAGTACTTC
D: TRBD2; size: NA; J: TRBJ2-5; V: TRBV25-1; CDR3: CASTETSVVQETQYF; DNA: TGTGCCAGCACCGAGACTAGCGTGGTCCAAGAGACCCAGTACTTC
D: NA; size: NA; J: TRBJ1-2; V: TRBV19; CDR3: CASSIDPARPFYGYTF; DNA: TGTGCCAGTAGTATAGATCCCGCCAGGCCCTTCTATGGCTACACCTTC
D: NA; size: once; J: TRBJ1-6; V: TRBV5-4; CDR3: CASSADRNSPLHF; DNA: TGTGCCAGCAGCGCCGACAGGAATTCACCCCTCCACTTT
D: NA; size: NA; J: TRBJ1-4; V: TRBV29-1; CDR3: CSVDLSGDEKLFF; DNA: TGCAGCGTTGATTTGAGCGGTGATGAAAAACTGTTTTTT
D: NA; size: few; J: TRBJ2-7; V: TRBV18; CDR3: CASSPDGQGTYEQYF; DNA: TGTGCCAGCTCACCTGATGGCCAGGGCACCTACGAGCAGTACTTC
D: NA; size: NA; J: TRBJ1-4; V: TRBV15; CDR3: CATSRDRGQSNEKLFF; DNA: TGTGCCACCAGCAGAGATCGAGGGCAGAGTAATGAAAAACTGTTTTTT
D: NA; size: NA; J: TRBJ2-6; V: TRBV29-1; CDR3: CSVEYISGANVLTF; DNA: TGCAGCGTTGAATACATATCTGGGGCCAACGTCCTGACTTTC
D: NA; size: NA; J: TRBJ2-2; V: TRBV10-1; CDR3: CASPTSAGAYCANTGELFF; DNA: TGCGCCAGCCCCACCAGCGCAGGGGCGTACTGCGCGAACACCGGGGAGCTGTTTTTT
D: TRBD1; size: NA; J: TRBJ1-2; V: TRBV3-1/TRBV3-2; CDR3: CASSLITTGGLGGYTF; DNA: TGTGCCAGCAGCCTTATTACTACAGGGGGCTTGGGCGGCTACACCTTC
D: NA; size: NA; J: TRBJ1-2; V: TRBV7-9; CDR3: CASSLGGLGYGYTF; DNA: TGTGCCAGCAGCTTAGGAGGCCTGGGCTATGGCTACACCTTC
D: NA; size: NA; J: TRBJ2-2; V: TRBV19; CDR3: CASSIGGGGAYTGELFF; DNA: TGTGCCAGTAGTATAGGGGGCGGGGGCGCCTACACCGGGGAGCTGTTTTTT
D: TRBD1; size: NA; J: TRBJ1-1; V: TRBV23-1; CDR3: CASSQSGAGTGVVPNTEAFF; DNA: TGCGCCAGCAGTCAAAGTGGTGCCGGGACAGGGGTGGTCCCGAACACTGAAGCTTTCTTT
D: NA; size: once; J: TRBJ1-1; V: TRBV5-1; CDR3: CASSLARAGTEAFF; DNA: TGCGCCAGCAGCTTGGCGCGGGCGGGCACTGAAGCTTTCTTT
D: NA; size: once; J: TRBJ2-1; V: TRBV2; CDR3: CASSDAVGNEQFF; DNA: TGTGCCAGCTCAGATGCGGTGGGCAATGAGCAGTTCTTC
D: NA; size: NA; J: TRBJ1-2; V: TRBV7-3; CDR3: CASSLGLNYGYTF; DNA: TGTGCCAGCAGCTTAGGACTTAACTATGGCTACACCTTC
D: NA; size: once; J: TRBJ1-6; V: TRBV7-8; CDR3: CASTLVLETPLHF; DNA: TGTGCCAGCACCTTGGTCCTAGAGACACCCCTCCACTTT
D: TRBD2; size: NA; J: TRBJ2-1; V: TRBV10-1; CDR3: CASSGTSGDPYNEQFF; DNA: TGCGCCAGCAGTGGGACTAGCGGGGACCCCTACAATGAGCAGTTCTTC